The rows below give T cell receptor beta chains drawn from one sample of a study of blood T cells in healthy people across ages. TCRdb reprocessed the 5' RACE reads via MiXCR and lists one record per CDR3 protein. The data show around 650,000 distinct CDR3 sequences, around 38% seen once. Input material: blood. The receptor source for this set is an elderly man in good health. Both conserved end residues are part of each CDR3. The D gene is left open where the match is weak. Clone size appears in some rows only: once, few, many, or a class for an expanded clone.

TRBJ1-2	TRBV2	once	TRBD1	TGTGCCAGCAGCCAGAGGACAGGCGCCTATGGCTACACCTTC	CASSQRTGAYGYTF
TRBJ2-6	TRBV6-1	few	.	TGTGCCATAAACCCGGGTGCTGGGGCCAACGTCCTGACTTTC	CAINPGAGANVLTF
TRBJ1-1	TRBV6-6	many	.	TGTGCCAGCACCCCAAGAGGGGGAGAAGCTTTCTTT	CASTPRGGEAFF
TRBJ2-7	TRBV7-9	few	TRBD1	TGTGCCAGCAGCTTCCAACGCACAGGGGACGCCTACGAGCAGTACTTC	CASSFQRTGDAYEQYF
TRBJ1-5	TRBV6-1	few	.	TGTGCCAGCAGTGAAGGCGGGGCTCGAAATCAGCCCCAGCATTTT	CASSEGGARNQPQHF
TRBJ2-5	TRBV7-3	.	.	TGTGCCAGCAGCTTAACGAGGGACCTATACAATGAGCAGTACTTC	CASSLTRDLYNEQYF
TRBJ2-1	TRBV3-1	few	.	TGTGCCAGCAGCCCGACTATGGGGCGGGTCAATGAGCAGTTCTTC	CASSPTMGRVNEQFF
TRBJ2-1	TRBV12-3/TRBV12-4	.	.	TGTGCCAGCAGTCCGTGGACACCACTGGGGAATGAGCAGTTCTTC	CASSPWTPLGNEQFF
TRBJ2-3	TRBV20-1	.	TRBD2	TGCAGTGGCACTCAGACTAGCGGGGACACAGATACGCAGTATTTT	CSGTQTSGDTDTQYF
TRBJ2-1	TRBV29-1	.	TRBD1	TGCAGCGTTGAACGAGGGACAGGGGGCTCCTACAATGAGCAGTTCTTC	CSVERGTGGSYNEQFF
TRBJ2-1	TRBV5-1	.	.	TGCGCCAGCAGCTTGTACGGGGATTGGGCCAATGAGCAGTTCTTC	CASSLYGDWANEQFF
TRBJ1-2	TRBV4-3	few	TRBD1	TGCGCCAGCAGCCAAACGGGGGGACAGGGGGCCGGCTACACCTTC	CASSQTGGQGAGYTF
TRBJ2-7	TRBV7-2	many	.	TGTGCCAGCAGCTTGGAAGGGCATAGCTCCTACGAGCAGTACTTC	CASSLEGHSSYEQYF
TRBJ2-3	TRBV6-1	once	.	TGTGCCAGCATTAGTGTGGGAGATACGCAGTATTTT	CASISVGDTQYF
TRBJ2-3	TRBV6-4	.	.	TGTGCCAGTAGTGACTCCCAGGGGAGAAGCACAGATACGCAGTATTTT	CASSDSQGRSTDTQYF
TRBJ2-5	TRBV10-1	.	.	TGCGCCAGCCATCCCCTTACGCGGAATGAGCAGTACTTC	CASHPLTRNEQYF
TRBJ1-5	TRBV7-2	.	.	TGTGCCAGCAGCTTAGCTGGGTTATACAATCAGCCCCAGCATTTT	CASSLAGLYNQPQHF
TRBJ2-7	TRBV7-2	many	TRBD2	TGTGCCAGCAGTCTCAGCGGGGGCGTTTACGAGCAGTACTTC	CASSLSGGVYEQYF
TRBJ2-7	TRBV20-1	.	TRBD1	TGCAGTGCTGGAGACAGGGCCCTTCACTACGAGCAGTACTTC	CSAGDRALHYEQYF
TRBJ2-5	TRBV7-2	many	.	TGTGCCAGCAGCCGACAGGCGTCGGGAGAGACCCAGTACTTC	CASSRQASGETQYF
TRBJ2-7	TRBV5-5	.	.	TGTGCCAGCAGCTCAATAATCAACTACGAGCAGTACTTC	CASSSIINYEQYF
TRBJ1-4	TRBV27	once	TRBD1	TGTGCCAGCAGTTTGGTGACAGGGGGTGATGAAAAACTGTTTTTT	CASSLVTGGDEKLFF
TRBJ2-1	TRBV20-1	few	.	TGCAGTGCTAGAGATCCTCGTGGGGTGGATGAGCAGTTCTTC	CSARDPRGVDEQFF
TRBJ2-5	TRBV29-1	.	.	TGCAGCGTTGAGGAACACCCGGGGGAGACCCAGTACTTC	CSVEEHPGETQYF
TRBJ2-7	TRBV7-2	many	TRBD1	TGTGCCAGCAGCATCCGGGACAGTTCCTACGAGCAGTACTTC	CASSIRDSSYEQYF
TRBJ2-3	TRBV7-3	.	TRBD2	TGTGCCAGCGGGGGGGGGACTAGCGGGAACACAGATACGCAGTATTTT	CASGGGTSGNTDTQYF
TRBJ2-7	TRBV7-9	.	TRBD1	TGTGCCAGCAGCTTAGACAGGGGGCGGTGCGAGCAGTACTTC	CASSLDRGRCEQYF
TRBJ1-2	TRBV6-6	.	TRBD1	TGTGCCAGCAGTTCCCCGGGACAGGCTAACTATGGCTGCACCTTC	CASSSPGQANYGCTF
TRBJ1-1	TRBV2	.	.	TGTGCCAGCAATTCGGCATCAGGCCTATTGAACACTGAAGCTTTCTTT	CASNSASGLLNTEAFF
TRBJ2-5	TRBV7-2	.	TRBD1	TGTGCCAGCAGCACCGACAGGGGCCCTTTCGAGACCCAGTACTTC	CASSTDRGPFETQYF
TRBJ2-2	TRBV20-1	.	TRBD2	TGCAGTGCTACTCATCCGGGTCCCTCGGGGGGCACCGGGGAGCTGTTTTTT	CSATHPGPSGGTGELFF
TRBJ2-5	TRBV4-3	few	.	TGCGCCAGCAGCCAACAACCGGCAGGACGGGAAGTCGGGGAGCAGTACTTC	CASSQQPAGREVGEQYF
TRBJ2-7	TRBV6-2/TRBV6-3	few	.	TGTGCCAGCAGTCCTTTCAAGGGCTCCTACAATGAGCAGTACTTC	CASSPFKGSYNEQYF
TRBJ2-7	TRBV20-1	.	TRBD2	TGCAGTGGGGGACTAGCGGGGGATCACGAGCAGTACTTC	CSGGLAGDHEQYF
TRBJ2-4	TRBV5-1	.	.	TGCGCCAGCAGCAAGGACCAGTCAGGAAGTTGGCAGTACTTC	CASSKDQSGSWQYF
TRBJ1-1	TRBV2	.	TRBD1	TGTGCCAGCAGGAGGACAGGTAGGGGTGGTGAAGCTTTCTTT	CASRRTGRGGEAFF
TRBJ2-7	TRBV20-1	many	TRBD1	TGCAGTGCTAGACCTACACAGGGGAACTACGAGCAGTACTTC	CSARPTQGNYEQYF
TRBJ2-5	TRBV28	.	TRBD1	TGTGCCAGCAGTCCAGGGGGCGCGATGGAAGAGACCCAGTACTTC	CASSPGGAMEETQYF